The 3 T cell receptor beta chains below all came from one sample that was sequenced in a study of metastatic and nonmetastatic thyroid tumors. Each patient came to thyroid surgery without any prior treatment (of any kind). TCRdb re-analyzed the PCR reads using MiXCR. The repertoire consists of tens of thousands of clones, with more than 25% occurring once and the leading ten covering 9.9%. Sequenced material: blood. These receptors originate from a male donor with papillary thyroid cancer or a benign thyroid nodule (not recorded which). Some clones in this sample may be carry-over from other donors' samples.

CDR3 region: CASRRGVWQPQHF. The CDR3 region has the DNA TGTGCCAGCAGAAGAGGGGTGTGGCAGCCCCAGCATTTT. The chain employs TRBV6-1 and TRBJ1-5, with D perhaps matching TRBD1 (5 bases). This CDR3 has 13 residues. In germline, CDR1 is MNHNS, CDR2 SASEGT. Trimming shortened V by 6 bases and J by 7 bases, and 13 bases separated the two germline ends.

This sequence joins TRBV9 and TRBJ1-1; possible D gene TRBD1, 6 bases. The length of the CDR3 is 17 residues. Germline V gene sequence: CDR1 SGDLS, CDR2 YYNGEE. V shed 4 bases and J shed 1 base, with 20 bases lying between them. The CDR3 region has the DNA TGTGCCAGCAGCCAAGGGTTCGGGGGCAGTCGGAACACTGAAGCTTTCTTT. Amino acids: CASSQGFGGSRNTEAFF.

This clone was detected many times. The chain carries TRBV20-1 and TRBJ1-2, with D perhaps matching TRBD1 (6 bases). Germline lookup yields CDR1 DFQATT and CDR2 SNEGSKA (reference sequence). Trimming stripped 8 bases from V and 5 bases from J, with 24 bases between. The CDR3 contains 15 residues. This CDR3 is CSSGTSIGGEYGYTF. The CDR3, as DNA: TGCAGTTCCGGCACGTCAATAGGGGGGGAGTATGGCTACACCTTC.